Below are 15 T cell receptor beta chains sequenced from a single sample in a study of Ad26.COV2.S vaccination and SARS-CoV-2 variants. Sequencing was performed with immunoSEQ multiplex PCR; in TCRdb, only in-frame clones are kept and a portion is missing. This table has hundreds of thousands of clones, roughly 90% appearing once. Treatment noted: roughly 18 received Ad26.COV2.S at low or high dose, single or two shots; a few received placebo; per-sample allocation not given. Day 63 after the first injection of vaccine or placebo was the sampling time. This material consisted of peripheral blood, taken in a trial of Ad26.COV2.S vaccine versus placebo. The receptors shown here come from a person between 18 and 60 years old who received the Ad26.COV2.S COVID-19 vaccine or a placebo.

The chain is built from TRBV30 and TRBJ2-1; D ambiguous. In germline, CDR1 is GTSNPN, CDR2 SVGIG (reference sequence). Trimming removed 1 base at V and 8 bases at J, with 9 bases between. This CDR3 spans 12 amino acids. CDR3 nucleotides: TGTGCCTGGAGTGGTGCTGGGGATGAGCAGTTCTTC. Translated: CAWSGAGDEQFF. Based on the CDR3 plus reference TRBV30 and TRBJ2-1, the full variable domain is SQTIHQWPATLVQPVGSPLSLECTVEGTSNPNLYWYRQAAGRGLQLLFYSVGIGQISSEVPQNLSASRPQDRQFILSSKKLLLSDSGFYLCAWSGAGDEQFFGPGTRLTVL.

This clone was detected only a few times. The chain combines TRBV4-3 with TRBJ1-1, with D hard to call. Germline loops: CDR1 LGHNA, CDR2 YSLEER. The CDR3 covers 15 residues. V lost 0 bases to trimming and J lost 1 base, with 9 bases between them. The CDR3 region is CASSQDHAQNTEAFF. CDR3 bases: TGCGCCAGCAGCCAAGATCATGCCCAGAACACTGAAGCTTTCTTT.

The J gene is TRBJ1-1, the V gene TRBV10-3; D is possibly TRBD1 (5 bases). Trimming removed 4 bases at V and 1 base at J, with 10 bases between. There are 14 residues in the CDR3. Germline CDR1 is ENHRY and CDR2 is SYGVKD. In nucleotides, the CDR3 is TGTGCCATCAGTGTCTCCACAGGGAACACTGAAGCTTTCTTT. It codes for CAISVSTGNTEAFF.

The chain is built from TRBV10-2 and TRBJ2-7; TRBD2 aligns across 11 bases. The CDR3 sequence is 15 residues long. Germline CDR1 is WSHSY and CDR2 is SAAADI. Trimming at V came to 6 bases and at J to 5 bases, leaving 9 bases not matched to a gene. Here the CDR3 reads CASRGTSGVSHEQYF. The CDR3 coding sequence is TGCGCCAGCAGGGGGACTAGCGGAGTTTCTCACGAGCAGTACTTC.

V and J are TRBV3-1 (or the pseudogene TRBV3-2) and TRBJ1-5; D not certain. CDR1 and CDR2 (germline): LGHDT, YNNKEL (reference sequence). V was pared by 3 bases and J by 4 bases, with 7 bases between. The CDR3 length is 13 residues. Here the CDR3 DNA reads TGTGCCAGCAGCCACGATCATAATCAGCCCCAGCATTTT. Translation: CASSHDHNQPQHF.

In the case of this clone: One end of the junction does not line up with germline, which may come from a read error. The chain links TRBV7-7 to TRBJ1-4; no reliable D call. The CDR3 is made up of 15 amino acids. Per germline, CDR1 SSHAT and CDR2 FNYEAQ (reference sequence). CDR3 region: CASSRTGSTNEKLFF. The CDR3 bases are TGTGCTAGCAGTCGGACCGGTTCCACTAATGAAAAACTGTTTTTT.

The chain uses TRBV20-1 and TRBJ1-5; the match to TRBD1 covers 7 bases. The CDR3 runs 15 residues. The germline CDR1 and CDR2 sequences are DFQATT and SNEGSKA (reference sequence). Germline trimming cut 4 bases from V and 1 base from J; bases unmatched to any gene: 7. CDR3 sequence: CSATDRDRSNQPQHF. In nucleotides, the CDR3 is TGCAGTGCTACTGACAGGGATCGGAGCAATCAGCCCCAGCATTTT.

CDR3 loop: CASSAGTSGSSEQYF. The CDR3 DNA reads TGTGCCAGTAGTGCGGGGACTAGCGGCTCCAGCGAGCAGTACTTC. The rearrangement joins TRBV19 to TRBJ2-7; 11 bases map to TRBD2. Unmatched junction bases numbered 9, after V lost 5 bases and J lost 6 bases. The CDR3 is made up of 15 amino acids. In germline, CDR1 is LNHDA, CDR2 SQIVND (reference sequence).

As regards this clone: Distinct nucleotide sequences in the sample also encode this CDR3. This chain uses TRBV18 with TRBJ2-5, with D possibly being TRBD1 (5 bases). This CDR3 region has 13 residues. In germline, CDR1 is KGHSH, CDR2 LQKENI. Trimming pared 3 bases from V and 2 bases from J, leaving 7 bases between. DNA of the CDR3: TGTGCCAGCTCACCTGACAGACAAGAGACCCAGTACTTC. Translated, it gives CASSPDRQETQYF. The whole variable domain, remainder taken from reference TRBV18 and TRBJ2-5, is NAGVMQNPRHLVRRRGQEARLRCSPMKGHSHVYWYRQLPEEGLKFMVYLQKENIIDESGMPKERFSAEFPKEGPSILRIQQVVRGDSAAYFCASSPDRQETQYFGPGTRLLVL.

Only one count was recorded for this clone. The chain links TRBV11-2 to TRBJ2-2, with 7 bases identical to TRBD2. Germline V CDR1 and CDR2: SGHAT, FQNNGV. J lost 5 bases, V lost 3 bases, and 12 bases had no gene match. The CDR3 covers 17 residues. CDR3 sequence reads: CASSLGVGLAVTGELFF. In nucleotides, the CDR3 is TGTGCCAGCAGCTTGGGGGTTGGCCTAGCGGTAACCGGGGAGCTGTTTTTT.

The rearrangement uses TRBV5-6 and TRBJ1-2; D gene uncertain. CDR1 and CDR2 (germline): SGHDT, YYEEEE. There are 12 residues in the CDR3. The V end lost 7 bases, the J end lost 5 bases, and 12 bases lay between the germline ends. The CDR3 coding sequence is TGTGCCAGCCACCTTTCGGGGTATGGCTACACCTTC. It encodes CASHLSGYGYTF.

The CDR3 region is CASSLARGAGADTQYF. The CDR3 DNA sequence: TGTGCCAGCAGCTTAGCGCGGGGAGCGGGAGCAGATACGCAGTATTTT. This chain joins TRBV7-2 and TRBJ2-3; 8 positions match TRBD2. Per the germline V gene, CDR1 is SGHTA and CDR2 is FQGNSA. The CDR3 is 16 amino acids. With 0 bases clipped from V and 4 bases from J, the junction kept 6 bases outside the gene matches.

The chain combines TRBV7-2 with TRBJ1-6; possibly TRBD1 for D (5 bases). The V end was cut by 5 bases, the J end by 0 bases, with 11 bases between. CDR1 SGHTA and CDR2 FQGNSA come from the germline V gene. The CDR3 contains 16 residues. CDR3 in amino acids: CASSPGLSSYNSPLHF. DNA for the CDR3: TGTGCCAGCAGCCCGGGACTGAGCTCCTATAATTCACCCCTCCACTTT.

This chain connects TRBV29-1 to TRBJ1-5, with TRBD1 identical over 9 bases. V shed 6 bases and J 1 base; nucleotides not matched to a gene: 7. The CDR3 contains 15 residues. In germline, CDR1 is SQVTM, CDR2 ANQGSEA. Written as DNA, the CDR3 is TGCAGCGTAAGATCCGGGACAGGGAGCAATCAGCCCCAGCATTTT. Amino acids: CSVRSGTGSNQPQHF.

This clone was recorded a few times. The CDR3 DNA reads as TGTGCCTGGAGCCACGCCCCCGGGACAGGGCCTTTCTCCTACGAGCAGTACTTC. Translating it yields CAWSHAPGTGPFSYEQYF. The chain is built from TRBV30 and TRBJ2-7; the match to TRBD1 covers 9 bases. J lost 0 bases, V lost 3 bases, and 15 bases had no gene match. This CDR3 has 18 residues. Germline CDR1 and CDR2: GTSNPN and SVGIG (reference sequence).